The rows below give T cell receptor beta chains drawn from one sample of a study of technical replicates of blood from a few donors. TCRdb's copy holds only in-frame clones and misses some; the assay was immunoSEQ multiplex PCR. The sample consists of 15,000 to 17,000 clones, 65% to 90% of them appearing once. The sequenced sample consisted of PBMCs. The receptors come from a human donor in good health. Each CDR3 is given with its conserved first and last residue. Fields, in order: clone size, D gene, V gene, J gene, CDR3 DNA, CDR3 protein. D genes are given only for firm matches. Size is stated for part of the rows, as once, few or many counts, or as a class when the clone is expanded.

abundance: .
d_gene: TRBD1
v_gene: TRBV18
j_gene: TRBJ2-7
CDR3nt: TGTGCCAGCTCACCAACGGCAGGGGGCAGCGAGCAGTACTTC
CDR3aa: CASSPTAGGSEQYF

abundance: .
d_gene: TRBD1
v_gene: TRBV4-1
j_gene: TRBJ2-2
CDR3nt: TGCGCCAGCAGCCCCTTGGACAGGGGGAACACCGGGGAGCTGTTTTTT
CDR3aa: CASSPLDRGNTGELFF

abundance: .
d_gene: .
v_gene: TRBV28
j_gene: TRBJ1-2
CDR3nt: TGTGCCAGCAGTCCGGGGGAATATGGCTACACCTTC
CDR3aa: CASSPGEYGYTF

abundance: .
d_gene: TRBD2
v_gene: TRBV28
j_gene: TRBJ2-1
CDR3nt: TGTGCCAGCAGTCCCGGGGGCGGGAGGGCCAATGAGCAGTTCTTC
CDR3aa: CASSPGGGRANEQFF

abundance: .
d_gene: .
v_gene: TRBV11-3
j_gene: TRBJ2-1
CDR3nt: TGTGCCAGCAGCTTAGGGCGGGATAGTTACAATGAGCAGTTCTTC
CDR3aa: CASSLGRDSYNEQFF

abundance: .
d_gene: TRBD1
v_gene: TRBV19
j_gene: TRBJ2-1
CDR3nt: TGTGCCAGTAGTTCCCAGGGACAGTACAATGAGCAGTTCTTC
CDR3aa: CASSSQGQYNEQFF

abundance: few
d_gene: .
v_gene: TRBV2
j_gene: TRBJ2-7
CDR3nt: TGTGCCAGCAGTGAAGCTCAACAGGCCGAGCAGTACTTC
CDR3aa: CASSEAQQAEQYF

abundance: once
d_gene: .
v_gene: TRBV2
j_gene: TRBJ2-7
CDR3nt: TGTGCCAGCAGTGAAAGGCCAGCGGGTGTCTCCTACGAGCAGTACTTC
CDR3aa: CASSERPAGVSYEQYF

abundance: .
d_gene: TRBD1
v_gene: TRBV7-2
j_gene: TRBJ2-7
CDR3nt: TGTGCCAGCAGCTTAGCGGCGACAGGGGGCGTTTACGAGCAGTACTTC
CDR3aa: CASSLAATGGVYEQYF

abundance: .
d_gene: .
v_gene: TRBV4-1
j_gene: TRBJ2-7
CDR3nt: TGCGCCAGCAGCCAAGATCTCCTCTACGAGCAGTACTTC
CDR3aa: CASSQDLLYEQYF

abundance: once
d_gene: TRBD2
v_gene: TRBV6-1
j_gene: TRBJ2-1
CDR3nt: TGTGCCAGCAGTGAGATCGGGACTAGCGGGAGAGGTGAGCAGTTCTTC
CDR3aa: CASSEIGTSGRGEQFF

abundance: .
d_gene: .
v_gene: TRBV6-1
j_gene: TRBJ2-1
CDR3nt: TGTGCCAGCAGTGAATATAAAGCGGCTACCTACAATGAGCAGTTCTTC
CDR3aa: CASSEYKAATYNEQFF

abundance: .
d_gene: .
v_gene: TRBV9
j_gene: TRBJ2-2
CDR3nt: TGTGCCAGCAGCGTCGGGGCGGGGGCGGCCACCGGGGAGCTGTTTTTT
CDR3aa: CASSVGAGAATGELFF

abundance: .
d_gene: TRBD2
v_gene: TRBV4-1
j_gene: TRBJ2-1
CDR3nt: TGCGCCAGCAGCCTGGGACTAGCGGGAGTAGGCTATGAGCAGTTCTTC
CDR3aa: CASSLGLAGVGYEQFF

abundance: .
d_gene: .
v_gene: TRBV5-1
j_gene: TRBJ2-3
CDR3nt: TGCGCCAGCAGTCCAGCGGGCGTCCTCACAGATACGCAGTATTTT
CDR3aa: CASSPAGVLTDTQYF

abundance: .
d_gene: TRBD1
v_gene: TRBV7-2
j_gene: TRBJ2-2
CDR3nt: TGTGCCAGCAGCAGTCGACAGGGGCGGGTCGGGGAGCTGTTTTTT
CDR3aa: CASSSRQGRVGELFF

abundance: .
d_gene: .
v_gene: TRBV19
j_gene: TRBJ1-5
CDR3nt: TGTGCCAGTAGTATTCGGCAGAGGATCAATCAGCCCCAGCATTTT
CDR3aa: CASSIRQRINQPQHF

abundance: .
d_gene: TRBD2
v_gene: TRBV7-6
j_gene: TRBJ2-1
CDR3nt: TGTGCCAGCAGCTTACTAGCGGGAAATGAGCAGTTCTTC
CDR3aa: CASSLLAGNEQFF

abundance: once
d_gene: .
v_gene: TRBV10-3
j_gene: TRBJ1-1
CDR3nt: TGTGCCATCAGTGAGTTTATGAACACTGAAGCTTTCTTT
CDR3aa: CAISEFMNTEAFF

abundance: .
d_gene: TRBD2
v_gene: TRBV28
j_gene: TRBJ2-3
CDR3nt: TGTGCCAGCAGTTTACCTATTCAAGCGGGAGGGAACACAGATACGCAGTATTTT
CDR3aa: CASSLPIQAGGNTDTQYF

abundance: .
d_gene: .
v_gene: TRBV29-1
j_gene: TRBJ2-3
CDR3nt: TGCAGCGTTGACTCCACTAGCTTGAGCACAGATACGCAGTATTTT
CDR3aa: CSVDSTSLSTDTQYF

abundance: .
d_gene: .
v_gene: TRBV29-1
j_gene: TRBJ1-2
CDR3nt: TGCAGCGTTACGGACAGCGGGGGCTATGGCTACACCTTC
CDR3aa: CSVTDSGGYGYTF

abundance: .
d_gene: TRBD2
v_gene: TRBV19
j_gene: TRBJ2-3
CDR3nt: TGTGCCAGTAGTATAGGGCTAGCGGGAGGGATGGGCACAGATACGCAGTATTTT
CDR3aa: CASSIGLAGGMGTDTQYF

abundance: .
d_gene: TRBD2
v_gene: TRBV10-3
j_gene: TRBJ2-2
CDR3nt: TGTGCCATTTTCCCAGCGGGAGAGGGCACCGGGGAGCTGTTTTTT
CDR3aa: CAIFPAGEGTGELFF

abundance: .
d_gene: TRBD1
v_gene: TRBV23-1
j_gene: TRBJ1-2
CDR3nt: TGCGCCAGCAGTCGCACAGGGGGCTTTATGTGTTATGGCTACACCTTC
CDR3aa: CASSRTGGFMCYGYTF

abundance: .
d_gene: TRBD2
v_gene: TRBV5-1
j_gene: TRBJ2-1
CDR3nt: TGCGCCAGCAGCCAGGGACTAGCGGGGAATGAGCAGTTCTTC
CDR3aa: CASSQGLAGNEQFF

abundance: .
d_gene: TRBD2
v_gene: TRBV5-4
j_gene: TRBJ2-1
CDR3nt: TGTGCCAGCAGCCTTACTACTAGCGGGAGTCTCTATGAGCAGTTCTTC
CDR3aa: CASSLTTSGSLYEQFF

abundance: .
d_gene: TRBD1
v_gene: TRBV9
j_gene: TRBJ1-5
CDR3nt: TGTGCCAGCAGCCCCAGGGGACAGGTTAATCAGCCCCAGCATTTT
CDR3aa: CASSPRGQVNQPQHF

abundance: once
d_gene: .
v_gene: TRBV6-6
j_gene: TRBJ2-7
CDR3nt: TGTGCCAGCAGTTACGACGAAGGGGGTCAGCAGTACTTC
CDR3aa: CASSYDEGGQQYF

abundance: .
d_gene: .
v_gene: TRBV15
j_gene: TRBJ2-1
CDR3nt: TGTGCCACCAGCAGAGCCGGAAGGGAGAGGTTTTATGAGCAGTTCTTC
CDR3aa: CATSRAGRERFYEQFF

abundance: .
d_gene: TRBD2
v_gene: TRBV28
j_gene: TRBJ2-1
CDR3nt: TGTGCCAGCAGCCAAGGGACTAGCGGCTACAATGAGCAGTTCTTC
CDR3aa: CASSQGTSGYNEQFF

abundance: .
d_gene: .
v_gene: TRBV4-2
j_gene: TRBJ1-2
CDR3nt: TGTGCCAGCAGCCTAAGCCGGTCTAACTATGGCTACACCTTC
CDR3aa: CASSLSRSNYGYTF

abundance: .
d_gene: TRBD2
v_gene: TRBV4-2
j_gene: TRBJ2-1
CDR3nt: TGTGCCAGCAGCCCAAGTGGGACTAGCGGGATCCAGATCTCCTACAATGAGCAGTTCTTC
CDR3aa: CASSPSGTSGIQISYNEQFF

abundance: .
d_gene: .
v_gene: TRBV28
j_gene: TRBJ2-7
CDR3nt: TGTGCCAGCAGTCCCCACAGGGCCTACGAGCAGTACTTC
CDR3aa: CASSPHRAYEQYF

abundance: .
d_gene: .
v_gene: TRBV7-8
j_gene: TRBJ2-1
CDR3nt: TGTGCCAGCATCGCGACTAGTTTCGATGAGCAGTTCTTC
CDR3aa: CASIATSFDEQFF

abundance: .
d_gene: TRBD1
v_gene: TRBV10-1
j_gene: TRBJ2-3
CDR3nt: TGCGCCAGCAGTGATGGACAGGGAAGTTCAGATACGCAGTATTTT
CDR3aa: CASSDGQGSSDTQYF

abundance: .
d_gene: .
v_gene: TRBV7-8
j_gene: TRBJ2-7
CDR3nt: TGTGCCAGCAGCTTAGCTGGGGGGTCCTACGAGCAGTACTTC
CDR3aa: CASSLAGGSYEQYF

abundance: .
d_gene: .
v_gene: TRBV5-1
j_gene: TRBJ1-3
CDR3nt: TGCGCCAGCAGACAGGGTTCTTCTGGAAACACCATATATTTT
CDR3aa: CASRQGSSGNTIYF

abundance: few
d_gene: TRBD1
v_gene: TRBV2
j_gene: TRBJ2-1
CDR3nt: TGTGCCAGCAGTCGAAGGACAGGTGGGCAGTTCTTC
CDR3aa: CASSRRTGGQFF